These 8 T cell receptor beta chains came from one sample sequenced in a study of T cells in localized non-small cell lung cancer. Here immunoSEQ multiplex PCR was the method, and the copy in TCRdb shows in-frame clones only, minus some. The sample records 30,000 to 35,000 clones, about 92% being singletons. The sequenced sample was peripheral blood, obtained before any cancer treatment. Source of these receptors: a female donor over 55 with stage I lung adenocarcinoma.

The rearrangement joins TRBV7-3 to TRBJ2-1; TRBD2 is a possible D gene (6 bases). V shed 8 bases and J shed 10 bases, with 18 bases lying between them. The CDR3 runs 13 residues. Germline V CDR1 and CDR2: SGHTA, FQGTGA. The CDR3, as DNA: TGTGCCAGCGGGGGGACTCTCCCAGGGGAGCAGTTCTTC. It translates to CASGGTLPGEQFF.

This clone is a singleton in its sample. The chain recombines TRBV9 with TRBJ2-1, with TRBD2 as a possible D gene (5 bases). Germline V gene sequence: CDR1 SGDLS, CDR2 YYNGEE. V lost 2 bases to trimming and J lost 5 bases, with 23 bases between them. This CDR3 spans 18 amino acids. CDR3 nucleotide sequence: TGTGCCAGCAGCGTTTCCCCGGGCACACGGGGTATACACAATGAGCAGTTCTTC. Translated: CASSVSPGTRGIHNEQFF.

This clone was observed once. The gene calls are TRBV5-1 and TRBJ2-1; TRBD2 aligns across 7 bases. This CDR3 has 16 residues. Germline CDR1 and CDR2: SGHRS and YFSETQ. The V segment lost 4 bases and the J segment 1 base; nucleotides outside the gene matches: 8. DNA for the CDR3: TGCGCCAGCAGCGGGGGAGCGGGGCCATCCTACAATGAGCAGTTCTTC. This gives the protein CASSGGAGPSYNEQFF.

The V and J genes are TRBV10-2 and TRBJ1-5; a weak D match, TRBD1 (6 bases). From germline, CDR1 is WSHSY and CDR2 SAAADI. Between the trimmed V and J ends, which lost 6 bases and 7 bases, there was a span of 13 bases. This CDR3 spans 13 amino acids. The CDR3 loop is CASRQGRGQPQHF. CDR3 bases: TGCGCCAGCAGACAGGGAAGAGGACAGCCCCAGCATTTT.

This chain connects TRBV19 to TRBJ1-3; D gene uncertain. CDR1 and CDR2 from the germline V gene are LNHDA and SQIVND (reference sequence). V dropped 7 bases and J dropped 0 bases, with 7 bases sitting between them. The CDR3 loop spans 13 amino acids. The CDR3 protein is CASKVASGNTIYF. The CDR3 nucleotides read TGTGCCAGTAAGGTAGCCTCTGGAAACACCATATATTTT.

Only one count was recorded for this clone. CDR3 protein: CASSYSLLLSGELFF. Written as DNA, the CDR3 is TGTGCCAGCAGTTACTCCCTGTTGCTGTCCGGGGAGCTGTTTTTT. This chain connects TRBV6-5 to TRBJ2-2; D ambiguous. This CDR3 region has 15 residues. The V gene lost 0 bases and the J gene lost 6 bases, with 11 bases spanning the gap. Germline V gives CDR1 MNHEY, CDR2 SVGAGI.

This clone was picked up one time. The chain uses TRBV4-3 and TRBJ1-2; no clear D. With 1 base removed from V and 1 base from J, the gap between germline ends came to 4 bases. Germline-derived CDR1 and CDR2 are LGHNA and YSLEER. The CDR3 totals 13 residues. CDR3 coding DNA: TGCGCCAGCAGCCAAGGTATTAACTATGGCTACACCTTC. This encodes CASSQGINYGYTF.

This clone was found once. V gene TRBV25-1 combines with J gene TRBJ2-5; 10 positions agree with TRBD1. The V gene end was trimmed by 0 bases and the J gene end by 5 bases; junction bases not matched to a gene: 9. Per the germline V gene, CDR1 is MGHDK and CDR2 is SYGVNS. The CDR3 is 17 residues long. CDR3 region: CASSEYIWDRGRETQYF. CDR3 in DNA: TGTGCCAGCAGTGAATATATTTGGGACAGGGGTCGGGAGACCCAGTACTTC.